Following are 27 T cell receptor beta chains from one sample sequenced in a study of cytomegalovirus exposure and HLA in healthy donors. PCR was performed using 60 Vbeta and 13 Jbeta primers. Clones were read by immunoSEQ multiplex PCR, and TCRdb kept only the in-frame ones, dropping some. The sample yields 150,000 to 200,000 clones, roughly 84% seen once. Sequenced: PBMCs. These receptors all come from a boy between 2 and 10 years old in good health and CMV-seronegative.

This rearrangement joins TRBV6-1 to TRBJ2-7; maybe TRBD1 (6 bases). V lost 6 bases and J 3 bases, leaving 12 bases between the germline ends. From germline, CDR1 is MNHNS and CDR2 SASEGT. The CDR3 is made up of 13 amino acids. CDR3 residues: CASSWGPRYEQYV. The DNA of the CDR3 is TGTGCCAGCAGCTGGGGGCCCCGCTACGAGCAGTACGTC.

This clone appeared a single time. The J gene is TRBJ2-1, the V gene TRBV11-3; 11 positions agree with TRBD2. V gave up 3 bases and J gave up 8 bases; unmatched junction bases: 3. The length of the CDR3 is 14 residues. The V gene's germline CDR1 is SGHNT and CDR2 YENEEA. The CDR3 loop reads CASSFSGGDYEQFF. The CDR3 DNA reads as TGTGCCAGCAGCTTTAGCGGGGGGGATTATGAGCAGTTCTTC. The whole variable domain, remainder taken from reference TRBV11-3 and TRBJ2-1, is EAGVVQSPRYKIIEKKQPVAFWCNPISGHNTLYWYLQNLGQGPELLIRYENEEAVDDSQLPKDRFSAERLKGVDSTLKIQPAELGDSAVYLCASSFSGGDYEQFFGPGTRLTVL.

V is TRBV19 and J is TRBJ2-6; tentative D call: TRBD1 (5 bases). CDR3 length: 16 amino acids. Trimming pared 3 bases from V and 4 bases from J, leaving 13 bases between. Germline loops: CDR1 LNHDA, CDR2 SQIVND (reference sequence). In nucleotides, the CDR3 is TGTGCCAGTAGTATTAACCAGGGAACCGGGGCCAACGTCCTGACTTTC. Its protein product is CASSINQGTGANVLTF.

This clone was observed a handful of times. The chain has TRBV27 and TRBJ2-3; 12 nucleotides agree with TRBD2. This CDR3 comprises 15 residues. Germline assignment: CDR1 MNHEY and CDR2 SMNVEV (reference sequence). The trim removed 0 bases at V and 6 bases at J, leaving 1 base unmatched. Written as DNA, the CDR3 is TGTGCCAGCAGTTTATCCACTAGCGGGAGGGATACGCAGTATTTT. It codes for CASSLSTSGRDTQYF.

The rearrangement uses TRBV19 and TRBJ2-7, with D possibly being TRBD2 (5 bases). Per germline, CDR1 LNHDA and CDR2 SQIVND (reference sequence). Trimming pared 1 base from V and 3 bases from J, leaving 7 bases between. The CDR3 has 13 residues. The CDR3 here is CASSIAGNYEQYF. CDR3 nucleotide sequence: TGTGCCAGTAGTATAGCGGGGAACTACGAGCAGTACTTC.

This chain joins TRBV5-1 and TRBJ2-3, with 11 bases that match TRBD2. This CDR3 comprises 14 residues. The V gene's germline CDR1 is SGHRS and CDR2 YFSETQ. Unmatched junction bases numbered 3, after V lost 6 bases and J lost 3 bases. The CDR3 DNA reads TGCGCCAGCAAACTAGCGGGGGTTACAGATACGCAGTATTTT. This gives the protein CASKLAGVTDTQYF. Filled out from reference TRBV5-1 and TRBJ2-3, the complete variable domain reads KAGVTQTPRYLIKTRGQQVTLSCSPISGHRSVSWYQQTPGQGLQFLFEYFSETQRNKGNFPGRFSGRQFSNSRSEMNVSTLELGDSALYLCASKLAGVTDTQYFGPGTRLTVL.

The chain couples TRBV7-2 to TRBJ1-3; the D is unclear. The CDR3 spans 14 residues. The germline V gene encodes CDR1 SGHTA and CDR2 FQGNSA. Trimming shortened V by 0 bases and J by 4 bases, and 7 bases separated the two germline ends. The CDR3 bases are TGTGCCAGCAGCTTAGCTACTTGGGGAAACACCATATATTTT. Protein sequence: CASSLATWGNTIYF.

The rearrangement uses TRBV5-8 and TRBJ2-7; D perhaps matches TRBD2 (7 bases). The CDR3 is 14 residues long. Germline V CDR1 and CDR2: SGHTS, YDEGEE. Trimming removed 4 bases from V and 2 bases from J, with 13 bases in between. For the CDR3, the DNA is TGTGCCAGCAGCCGGGGGGCCTTTACCTACGAGCAGTACTTC. It yields the protein CASSRGAFTYEQYF.

This clone was observed a handful of times. The V and J genes are TRBV7-9 and TRBJ2-7, with 9 nucleotides matching TRBD2. The CDR3 contains 15 residues. Germline V gene lookup returns CDR1 SEHNR and CDR2 FQNEAQ (reference sequence). Trimming cost V 1 base and J 5 bases; bases outside gene matches: 6. The CDR3 region has the DNA TGTGCCAGCAGCTTAGGGGGCGGGAGGGCCGACGAGCAGTACTTC. Translating gives CASSLGGGRADEQYF.

The V gene is TRBV6-1, the J gene TRBJ1-6, with D perhaps matching TRBD1 (6 bases). The germline CDR1 and CDR2 sequences are MNHNS and SASEGT. Trimming stripped 6 bases from V and 3 bases from J, with 12 bases between. This CDR3 is 15 amino acids long. CDR3 region: CASRSNRDYNSPLHF. In nucleotides, the CDR3 is TGTGCCAGCAGGAGTAACAGGGACTATAATTCACCCCTCCACTTT.

The J gene is TRBJ2-3, the V gene TRBV10-3, with TRBD2 identical over 10 bases. V lost 8 bases to trimming and J lost 4 bases; unmatched junction nucleotides: 3. CDR3 size: 13 residues. The germline gives CDR1 ENHRY, CDR2 SYGVKD. The CDR3 sequence is CAIGSGGADTQYF. The CDR3 nucleotides are TGTGCCATCGGGAGCGGGGGGGCAGATACGCAGTATTTT.

The chain combines TRBV19 with TRBJ2-7, with D possibly being TRBD2 (5 bases). Trimming shortened V by 2 bases and J by 1 base, and 12 bases separated the two germline ends. The V gene's germline CDR1 is LNHDA and CDR2 SQIVND (reference sequence). This CDR3 comprises 15 residues. The CDR3 sequence is CASSISGFSSYEQYF. For the CDR3, the DNA is TGTGCCAGTAGTATAAGCGGTTTTTCTTCCTACGAGCAGTACTTC. Complete variable domain (other parts from reference TRBV19 and TRBJ2-7): DGGITQSPKYLFRKEGQNVTLSCEQNLNHDAMYWYRQDPGQGLRLIYYSQIVNDFQKGDIAEGYSVSREKKESFPLTVTSAQKNPTAFYLCASSISGFSSYEQYFGPGTRLTVT.

The rearrangement joins TRBV9 to TRBJ1-4; tentatively, D is TRBD1 (5 bases). The V end lost 3 bases, the J end lost 5 bases, and 23 bases lay between the germline ends. Germline CDR1 and CDR2: SGDLS and YYNGEE. CDR3 length equals 18 residues. CDR3 in amino acids: CASSGISGGPGFNEKLFF. DNA of the CDR3: TGTGCCAGCAGCGGTATCAGCGGAGGGCCAGGGTTCAATGAAAAACTGTTTTTT.

The chain couples TRBV30 to TRBJ2-7, with 10 bases fitting TRBD2. CDR1 is GTSNPN and CDR2 is SVGIG in the germline V gene (reference sequence). The CDR3 runs 16 residues. The J segment lost 3 bases and the V segment lost 0 bases, leaving 8 bases of the junction unmatched. CDR3 amino acids: CAWSVKGLAAGYEQYV. CDR3 nucleotides: TGTGCCTGGAGTGTAAAAGGACTAGCGGCGGGCTACGAGCAGTACGTC.

CDR3 nucleotides: TGTGCCAGCAGCCACGGGACAGGGAATGGCTACACCTTC. Protein product: CASSHGTGNGYTF. The chain uses TRBV7-2 and TRBJ1-2; 9 bases match TRBD1. Germline CDR1 reads SGHTA; CDR2 reads FQGNSA. The ends lost 5 bases at V and 6 bases at J; junction bases unmatched: 4. The CDR3 sequence is 13 residues long.

This chain connects TRBV7-8 to TRBJ2-7; weak D call: TRBD2 (5 bases). Germline-derived CDR1 and CDR2 are SGHVS and FQNEAQ. This CDR3 has 14 residues. V was clipped by 2 bases and J by 5 bases, with 13 bases between them. This CDR3 is CASSLQRPGNEQYV. The CDR3 nucleotides are TGTGCCAGCAGCTTACAGCGGCCGGGGAACGAGCAGTACGTC.

The chain joins TRBV9 to TRBJ2-1, with D possibly being TRBD2 (5 bases). The CDR3 loop spans 12 amino acids. Deletions cut 1 base from V and 8 bases from J, with 7 bases between. Per germline, CDR1 SGDLS and CDR2 YYNGEE. The DNA for the CDR3 is TGTGCCAGCAGCGTATCACTAGATGAGCAGTTCTTC. It codes for CASSVSLDEQFF.

The J gene is TRBJ2-5, the V gene TRBV6-1; D is undetermined. The CDR3 has 13 residues. CDR1 and CDR2 (germline): MNHNS, SASEGT. Trimming took 5 bases from V and 5 from J, leaving 12 bases between them. The CDR3 DNA is TGTGCCAGCAGTATGGTCCTCCAGGAGACCCAGTACTTC. Translated, it gives CASSMVLQETQYF.

The CDR3 nucleotides read TGTGCCAGCAGCCAAGACAGGTACACTGAAGCTTTCTTT. As protein: CASSQDRYTEAFF. This sequence joins TRBV4-2 and TRBJ1-1; D uncertain. Germline CDR1 and CDR2: LGHNA and YNFKEQ. The CDR3 spans 13 residues. V was shortened by 0 bases and J by 3 bases, with 5 bases between the two germline ends.

This clone was found once. This chain joins TRBV7-6 and TRBJ2-1, with 9 bases aligning to TRBD2. This CDR3 has 16 residues. Unmatched junction bases numbered 11, after V lost 5 bases and J lost 6 bases. Per germline, CDR1 SGHVS and CDR2 FNYEAQ. DNA of the CDR3: TGTGCCAGCAGCCCCGGGGCGGGAGGGCCTCTCAATGAGCAGTTCTTC. Protein: CASSPGAGGPLNEQFF.

This clone has just a few counts. The genes are TRBV19 and TRBJ1-1; D is uncertain. Trimming cost V 7 bases and J 5 bases, with 23 bases left between them. CDR1 and CDR2 from the germline V gene are LNHDA and SQIVND (reference sequence). This CDR3 has 16 amino acids. The CDR3 reads CASTIAVAAPRTEAFF. Here the CDR3 DNA reads TGTGCCAGTACCATAGCGGTGGCGGCCCCGAGGACTGAAGCTTTCTTT.

This chain links TRBV28 with TRBJ1-3; 7 nucleotides match TRBD1. Germline V gene sequence: CDR1 MDHEN, CDR2 SYDVKM. V lost 5 bases, J lost 0 bases, and 7 bases stayed unmatched. The CDR3 length is 16 residues. The CDR3 reads CASSTYRGGSGNTIYF. Here the CDR3 DNA reads TGTGCCAGCAGTACCTACAGGGGTGGCTCTGGAAACACCATATATTTT.

The chain uses TRBV19 and TRBJ1-2, with a possible D match to TRBD1 (5 bases). The V gene's germline CDR1 is LNHDA and CDR2 SQIVND (reference sequence). V lost 5 bases, J lost 4 bases, and 20 bases lay in between. This CDR3 is 16 amino acids long. The CDR3 region is CASSPTGGGIIYGYTF. The CDR3 DNA sequence: TGTGCCAGTAGTCCCACTGGCGGGGGGATAATCTATGGCTACACCTTC.

This chain joins TRBV7-9 and TRBJ2-6; D is uncertain. Germline V gene data show CDR1 as SEHNR and CDR2 as FQNEAQ (reference sequence). The germline V and J ends were trimmed by 5 bases and 0 bases, with 14 bases remaining between them. This CDR3 is built from 17 residues. CDR3 sequence: CASSPSGSHSGANVLTF. DNA for the CDR3: TGTGCCAGCAGCCCGTCCGGGTCGCACTCTGGGGCCAACGTCCTGACTTTC.

The chain is built from TRBV6-5 and TRBJ1-1, with 8 bases identical to TRBD1. CDR3 size: 15 residues. Germline CDR1 MNHEY, CDR2 SVGAGI. Unmatched junction bases numbered 9, after V lost 8 bases and J lost 1 base. The CDR3 is CASHPHGTGNTEAFF. The CDR3 DNA reads TGTGCCAGCCATCCACACGGGACAGGGAACACTGAAGCTTTCTTT.

The rearrangement uses TRBV4-3 and TRBJ2-7, with 7 positions matching TRBD1. This CDR3 is built from 15 residues. Trimming took 3 bases from V and 0 from J; bases not matched to a gene: 5. Germline assignment: CDR1 LGHNA and CDR2 YSLEER. CDR3 bases: TGCGCCAGCAGCCAGGACAGGTGGAGCTCCTACGAGCAGTACTTC. Its translation: CASSQDRWSSYEQYF.

This chain uses TRBV7-6 with TRBJ2-3, with D tentatively TRBD2 (6 bases). The V gene lost 1 base and the J gene lost 1 base, with 15 bases spanning the gap. Per the germline V gene, CDR1 is SGHVS and CDR2 is FNYEAQ. The CDR3 runs to 17 residues. Written as DNA, the CDR3 is TGTGCCAGCAGCTTAGGTGGGAGGCTAGCCCGCACAGATACGCAGTATTTT. Translated: CASSLGGRLARTDTQYF.